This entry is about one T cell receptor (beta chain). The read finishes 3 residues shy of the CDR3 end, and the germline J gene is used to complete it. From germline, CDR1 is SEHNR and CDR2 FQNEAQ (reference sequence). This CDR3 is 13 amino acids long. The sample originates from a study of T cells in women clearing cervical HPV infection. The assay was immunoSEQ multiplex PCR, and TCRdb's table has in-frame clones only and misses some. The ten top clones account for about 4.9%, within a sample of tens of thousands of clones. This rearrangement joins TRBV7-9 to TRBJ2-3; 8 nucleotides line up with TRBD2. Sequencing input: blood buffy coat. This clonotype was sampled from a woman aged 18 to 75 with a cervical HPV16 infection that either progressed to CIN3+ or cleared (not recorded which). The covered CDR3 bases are TGTGCCAGCAGCTTTGTCGGGGGGGAGACG. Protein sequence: CASSFVGGET. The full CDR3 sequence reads CASSFVGGETQYF.